What follows are 22 T cell receptor beta chains derived from one specimen sequenced in a study of blood T cell repertoires in COVID-19. Measured with immunoSEQ multiplex PCR; TCRdb has only the in-frame clones, and not every one. The sample consists of about 250,000 clones, 80% to 85% of them appearing once. The specimen sequenced was peripheral blood. The origin of the receptors is a man in his forties with acute or convalescent COVID-19.

The chain carries TRBV10-3 and TRBJ1-1, with 7 bases that match TRBD1. The CDR3 is made up of 13 amino acids. V shed 6 bases and J 0 bases; nucleotides not matched to a gene: 1. Per germline, CDR1 ENHRY and CDR2 SYGVKD. The CDR3 spells CAISRGVNTEAFF. The DNA for the CDR3 is TGTGCCATCAGCAGGGGGGTGAACACTGAAGCTTTCTTT.

The CDR3, as DNA: TGTGCCAGCAGTTTAGGGCAGGGGAAATGGTGGAACGGAATAAGCTCCTACAATGAGCAGTTCTTC. As protein: CASSLGQGKWWNGISSYNEQFF. V usage is TRBV28 and J usage is TRBJ2-1, with D possibly TRBD1 on 6 matching bases. CDR3 size: 22 residues. Germline assignment: CDR1 MDHEN and CDR2 SYDVKM. The V end lost 2 bases, the J end lost 0 bases, and 29 bases lay between the germline ends.

The chain joins TRBV3-1 (or the pseudogene TRBV3-2) to TRBJ2-3, with D uncertain. Germline loops: CDR1 LGHDT, CDR2 YNNKEL (reference sequence). CDR3 length: 15 amino acids. Trimming shortened V by 4 bases and J by 3 bases, and 14 bases separated the two germline ends. CDR3 amino acids: CASSPVGGVTDTQYF. CDR3 nucleotides: TGTGCCAGCAGCCCCGTCGGCGGAGTGACAGATACGCAGTATTTT.

The chain uses TRBV19 and TRBJ2-3; TRBD2 matches 8 bases. The ends lost 6 bases at V and 6 bases at J; junction bases unmatched: 11. This CDR3 comprises 15 residues. CDR1 LNHDA and CDR2 SQIVND come from the germline V gene (reference sequence). As DNA, the CDR3 is TGTGCCAGTAGCACACCACGGGAGGGCGTGGATACGCAGTATTTT. It is translated as CASSTPREGVDTQYF.

The rearrangement uses TRBV29-1 and TRBJ1-1, with a tentative D call TRBD1 (5 bases). Per the germline V gene, CDR1 is SQVTM and CDR2 is ANQGSEA. The CDR3 length is 15 residues. Trimming left V 4 bases short and J 0 bases short, with 15 bases between. CDR3 region: CSVGQLGPMNTEAFF. DNA for the CDR3: TGCAGCGTTGGACAGCTAGGGCCTATGAACACTGAAGCTTTCTTT.

This clone was counted only a few times. The CDR3: CASSTNRAPRGNEQFF. The CDR3 coding sequence is TGTGCCAGCTCCACTAATAGGGCACCTCGGGGCAATGAGCAGTTCTTC. The chain has TRBV18 and TRBJ2-1, with D tentatively TRBD2 (5 bases). The CDR3 spans 16 residues. Germline-derived CDR1 and CDR2 are KGHSH and LQKENI. Trimming pared 6 bases from V and 6 bases from J, leaving 21 bases between.

The DNA of the CDR3 is TGCGCCAGCAGCTTGGCCGGACGGGGCTCTGGAAACACCATATATTTT. Translated, it gives CASSLAGRGSGNTIYF. V and J are TRBV5-1 and TRBJ1-3; D unresolved. The germline gives CDR1 SGHRS, CDR2 YFSETQ. This CDR3 has 16 amino acids. The V end was cut by 0 bases, the J end by 0 bases, with 10 bases between.

The J gene is TRBJ2-2, the V gene TRBV5-4; 8 bases map to TRBD2. V lost 3 bases and J lost 6; bases outside the gene matches: 4. Germline lookup yields CDR1 SGHNT and CDR2 YYREEE (reference sequence). This CDR3 is 14 amino acids long. The CDR3 coding sequence is TGTGCCAGCAGCTCCGCGGGGGGTCCCGGGGAGCTGTTTTTT. Residues: CASSSAGGPGELFF.

This chain links TRBV5-1 with TRBJ1-2; maybe TRBD1 (6 bases). This CDR3 is 17 amino acids long. CDR1 SGHRS and CDR2 YFSETQ come from the germline V gene. The V gene lost 0 bases and the J gene lost 0 bases, with 15 bases spanning the gap. CDR3 amino acids: CASSLALGQSSNYGYTF. CDR3 DNA: TGCGCCAGCAGCTTGGCACTCGGACAGAGTTCTAACTATGGCTACACCTTC.

The chain is built from TRBV18 and TRBJ1-2, with D possibly being TRBD1 (6 bases). The CDR3 has 15 amino acids. The V gene lost 2 bases and the J gene lost 5 bases, with 15 bases spanning the gap. The germline CDR1 and CDR2 sequences are KGHSH and LQKENI. The CDR3 DNA follows: TGTGCCAGCTCACCAAGTGATTCAGGGGCGTATGGCTACACCTTC. Translation: CASSPSDSGAYGYTF.

This clone came up a few times. The chain carries TRBV4-2 and TRBJ1-2, with TRBD1 as a possible D gene (6 bases). Germline values: CDR1 LGHNA, CDR2 YNFKEQ. The CDR3 sequence is 15 residues long. V was trimmed by 0 bases and J by 5 bases, leaving 13 bases between them. The CDR3 loop reads CASSQEWEGGYGYTF. CDR3 bases: TGTGCCAGCAGCCAAGAATGGGAGGGGGGTTATGGCTACACCTTC.

J is TRBJ2-1 and V is TRBV6-5; weak D call: TRBD2 (6 bases). V dropped 0 bases and J dropped 4 bases, with 10 bases sitting between them. This CDR3 has 15 residues. CDR1 is MNHEY, CDR2 SVGAGI, per germline. CDR3 loop: CASSYSYSGYNEQFF. The DNA for the CDR3 is TGTGCCAGCAGTTACTCATATAGCGGTTACAATGAGCAGTTCTTC.

CDR3 bases: TGCAGCGTTGATTCGTCAGGGAGCACAGATACGCAGTATTTT. Its translation is CSVDSSGSTDTQYF. J is TRBJ2-3 and V is TRBV29-1; D might be TRBD1 (5 bases). Trimming pared 3 bases from V and 0 bases from J, leaving 10 bases between. The CDR3 contains 14 residues. The germline gives CDR1 SQVTM, CDR2 ANQGSEA.

The chain couples TRBV27 to TRBJ2-1; 8 positions match TRBD2. J lost 7 bases, V lost 4 bases, and 12 bases had no gene match. The germline V gene has CDR1 MNHEY and CDR2 SMNVEV (reference sequence). The CDR3 contains 16 residues. CDR3 sequence (DNA): TGTGCCAGCAGTTCGGCGGGACTAGGTAGAGATAATGAGCAGTTCTTC. This codes for CASSSAGLGRDNEQFF.

The chain is built from TRBV5-1 and TRBJ2-1; 9 bases are shared with TRBD2. With V trimmed by 4 bases and J by 0 bases, 2 bases remained unmatched. The germline V gene has CDR1 SGHRS and CDR2 YFSETQ. This CDR3 is 15 amino acids long. CDR3: CASSTAGGSYNEQFF. The CDR3 nucleotides read TGCGCCAGCAGCACAGCGGGGGGCTCCTACAATGAGCAGTTCTTC.

J is TRBJ1-1 and V is TRBV6-5; 7 nucleotides line up with TRBD1. Unmatched junction bases numbered 13, after V lost 6 bases and J lost 6 bases. From germline, CDR1 is MNHEY and CDR2 SVGAGI. This CDR3 has 15 amino acids. CDR3 in DNA: TGTGCCAGCAGCGTCTCGGGACAGCCGACCGCTGAAGCTTTCTTT. Amino acids: CASSVSGQPTAEAFF.

This clone has only one observation. This sequence joins TRBV20-1 and TRBJ1-1; D remains unclear. Germline loops: CDR1 DFQATT, CDR2 SNEGSKA (reference sequence). The V end was cut by 3 bases, the J end by 4 bases, with 15 bases between. The CDR3 has 14 amino acids. The CDR3 sequence: CSASMGTVSTEAFF. CDR3 in DNA: TGCAGTGCTAGTATGGGCACCGTATCCACTGAAGCTTTCTTT.

The V gene is TRBV6-2 or TRBV6-3, the J gene TRBJ1-2; D is possibly TRBD1 (5 bases). Germline V CDR1 and CDR2: MNHEY, SVGEGT. Trimming pared 2 bases from V and 8 bases from J, leaving 12 bases between. The CDR3 has 13 amino acids. The CDR3 loop is CASSYQQQGGYTF. CDR3 bases: TGTGCCAGCAGTTACCAGCAGCAGGGCGGCTACACCTTC.

This clone appeared once. This chain links TRBV6-5 with TRBJ2-3; 9 nucleotides line up with TRBD2. The CDR3 is made up of 16 amino acids. Germline values: CDR1 MNHEY, CDR2 SVGAGI. Trimming took 2 bases from V and 2 from J; bases not matched to a gene: 5. The DNA for the CDR3 is TGTGCCAGCAGTTACGGAGCGGGAGGACTCACAGATACGCAGTATTTT. This sequence encodes CASSYGAGGLTDTQYF.

The genes are TRBV6-1 and TRBJ1-2; maybe TRBD1 (5 bases). This CDR3 contains 15 residues. Trimming removed 3 bases from V and 8 bases from J, with 19 bases in between. Germline CDR1 MNHNS, CDR2 SASEGT. Written as DNA, the CDR3 is TGTGCCAGCAGTGATTCCCTTGGGGGGGTCGAGGGCTACACCTTC. Its translation: CASSDSLGGVEGYTF.

The chain combines TRBV12-5 with TRBJ2-1; 10 positions agree with TRBD2. This CDR3 spans 20 amino acids. Germline assignment: CDR1 LGHNT and CDR2 FRNRAP. V lost 1 base to trimming and J lost 8 bases; unmatched junction nucleotides: 20. The CDR3 DNA is TGTGCTAGTGGTTTGGACCTCTATTTTAATCCTAGCGGGAGTGGCGATGAGCAGTTCTTC. It translates to CASGLDLYFNPSGSGDEQFF. The variable domain in full, with the rest retrieved from reference TRBV12-5 and TRBJ2-1, is DARVTQTPRHKVTEMGQEVTMRCQPILGHNTVFWYRQTMMQGLELLAYFRNRAPLDDSGMPKDRFSAEMPDATLATLKIQPSEPRDSAVYFCASGLDLYFNPSGSGDEQFFGPGTRLTVL.

This clone was seen more than once but under ten times. This chain uses TRBV3-1 (or the pseudogene TRBV3-2) with TRBJ1-2; D perhaps matches TRBD1 (6 bases). The germline V gene encodes CDR1 LGHDT and CDR2 YNNKEL (reference sequence). Trimming took 4 bases from V and 2 from J, leaving 14 bases between them. The CDR3 consists of 15 residues. CDR3 in DNA: TGTGCCAGCAGCCCCGAGGCAGGGGACAACTATGGCTACACCTTC. It specifies CASSPEAGDNYGYTF.